This record looks at one T cell receptor beta chain sequence and its context. Its antigen is still unknown. The sample comes from a study of cytomegalovirus exposure and HLA in healthy donors. Regarding the study as a whole: The authors later found most CMV-associated TCR beta chains appeared HLA-restricted. Most subjects' HLA-A and HLA-B alleles were reportedly predicted from TCR beta sequences.

V dropped 5 bases and J dropped 3 bases, with 14 bases sitting between them. The CDR3 contains 14 residues. The V gene's germline CDR1 is SGHRS and CDR2 YFSETQ. The PCR ran on 60 Vbeta and 13 Jbeta primers. Clones were read by immunoSEQ multiplex PCR, and TCRdb kept only the in-frame ones, dropping some. The sample lists about 37,000 clones, roughly three quarters occurring once. The clonotype originates from a middle-aged man in good health and CMV-seronegative. The chain uses TRBV5-1 and TRBJ1-1; D is uncertain. The sequenced material came from PBMCs. CDR3 in amino acids: CASSPARVDTEAFF. In nucleotides, the CDR3 is TGCGCCAGCAGTCCGGCGAGGGTTGACACTGAAGCTTTCTTT.